One sample yielded the 15 T cell receptor beta chains listed below, sequenced in a study of blood T cells in healthy people across ages. Next came a second PCR, run for about 7 to 12 cycles, which used a sample-barcoded 5' primer along with a J-beta primer mix. MiXCR, run by TCRdb on the 5' RACE reads, gives a single entry per CDR3 protein. The table includes 1.5 million to 2 million distinct CDR3 sequences, approximately 30% detected once. Material: blood. The receptors come from a woman between 25 and 40 years old in good health.

CDR3 DNA: TGTGCCAGCTCACCACAGGGCACCAACGGGGAGCAGTACTTC. It encodes CASSPQGTNGEQYF. This rearrangement joins TRBV18 to TRBJ2-7; D remains unclear. This CDR3 spans 14 amino acids. V was cut by 1 base and J by 7 bases, with 14 bases left in between. Germline CDR1 KGHSH, CDR2 LQKENI.

The table lists this clonotype with many counts. The V gene is TRBV20-1, the J gene TRBJ2-5; TRBD1 or TRBD2 may be the D gene (5 bases each). The V gene lost 1 base and the J gene lost 5 bases, with 17 bases spanning the gap. Germline lookup yields CDR1 DFQATT and CDR2 SNEGSKA (reference sequence). This CDR3 spans 15 amino acids. The CDR3 loop is CSARGTGTTQETQYF. Written as DNA, the CDR3 is TGCAGTGCTAGAGGTACCGGGACCACTCAGGAGACCCAGTACTTC.

The gene calls are TRBV12-3 or TRBV12-4 and TRBJ2-7; no firm D call. The CDR3 has 15 amino acids. Trimming took 2 bases from V and 1 from J, leaving 12 bases between them. The CDR3 DNA follows: TGTGCCAGCAGTTTATCCTCTTCCGGTTCCTACGAGCAGTACTTC. It encodes CASSLSSSGSYEQYF.

In this sample, this clonotype turned up a few times. V usage is TRBV10-2 and J usage is TRBJ2-5; D not certain. Trimming stripped 10 bases from V and 5 bases from J, with 17 bases between. The length of the CDR3 is 13 residues. Germline lookup yields CDR1 WSHSY and CDR2 SAAADI. The CDR3 bases are TGCGCCACCATGCCGACGTCTGGCGAGACCCAGTACTTC. This encodes CATMPTSGETQYF.

This clonotype was detected a few times. The chain recombines TRBV20-1 with TRBJ2-3, with 9 bases fitting TRBD1. Germline loops: CDR1 DFQATT, CDR2 SNEGSKA (reference sequence). The junction had 14 bases not matched to a gene; V was cut back by 2 bases and J by 8 bases. The CDR3 has 16 residues. The CDR3 region has the DNA TGCAGTGCTAGACCAAACAGGGGGCCCTCAGTGGGTACGCAGTATTTT. Its protein is CSARPNRGPSVGTQYF.

This clonotype was seen a handful of times. The chain links TRBV6-4 to TRBJ2-2, with no clear D. The CDR3 is made up of 13 amino acids. V shed 0 bases and J shed 7 bases, with 6 bases lying between them. CDR1 is MRHNA, CDR2 SNTAGT, per germline. In DNA form, the CDR3 reads TGTGCCAGCAGTGACTCGAGGAGCGGGGAGCTGTTTTTT. It yields the protein CASSDSRSGELFF.

This clonotype was seen more than once but under ten times. V and J are TRBV5-1 and TRBJ2-1; 10 positions match TRBD2. The germline V gene encodes CDR1 SGHRS and CDR2 YFSETQ. The CDR3 contains 15 residues. The J segment lost 6 bases and the V segment lost 5 bases, leaving 8 bases of the junction unmatched. CDR3 sequence: CASSLLAGAPNEQFF. The CDR3 DNA follows: TGCGCCAGCAGTCTTCTAGCGGGAGCCCCCAATGAGCAGTTCTTC.

This clonotype showed up many times. This rearrangement joins TRBV7-2 to TRBJ2-7; D is unclear. The V gene lost 3 bases and the J gene lost 2 bases, with 11 bases spanning the gap. CDR3 length: 14 residues. Germline CDR1 reads SGHTA; CDR2 reads FQGNSA. CDR3 coding DNA: TGTGCCAGCAGCTTGGTAAGGAGTACCTACGAGCAGTACTTC. This encodes CASSLVRSTYEQYF.

This clonotype was detected only a few times. The CDR3 nucleotides are TGTGCCATCAGTGAGTTGGGACAGACCACAGATACGCAGTATTTT. This sequence encodes CAISELGQTTDTQYF. This sequence joins TRBV10-3 and TRBJ2-3; TRBD1 aligns across 7 bases. CDR3 length: 15 residues. V lost 1 base and J lost 2; bases outside the gene matches: 3. CDR1 and CDR2 from the germline V gene are ENHRY and SYGVKD.

This clonotype has just a few counts. The chain uses TRBV12-3 or TRBV12-4 and TRBJ2-1; D unresolved. The V gene lost 3 bases and the J gene lost 15 bases, with 15 bases spanning the gap. This CDR3 region has 12 residues. The CDR3 protein is CASSFSTPRPFF. The CDR3 coding sequence is TGTGCCAGCAGTTTCTCGACGCCTAGGCCGTTCTTC.

This clonotype showed up many times. The V call is TRBV5-1, the J call TRBJ2-1, with D unclear. The CDR3 extends over 12 amino acids. The germline gives CDR1 SGHRS, CDR2 YFSETQ. The V end was cut by 4 bases, the J end by 9 bases, with 11 bases between. Here the CDR3 DNA reads TGCGCCAGCAGCCCCGACTGGGGTGAGCAGTTCTTC. Translated, it gives CASSPDWGEQFF.

The genes are TRBV6-6 and TRBJ2-1; D remains unclear. Germline V gene lookup returns CDR1 MNHNY and CDR2 SVGAGI (reference sequence). This CDR3 region has 14 residues. Trimming stripped 6 bases from V and 9 bases from J, with 18 bases between. CDR3 sequence reads: CASSLRIGIGEQFF. The CDR3 DNA sequence: TGTGCCAGCAGCTTACGAATAGGGATTGGTGAGCAGTTCTTC.

V usage is TRBV12-3 or TRBV12-4 and J usage is TRBJ1-5; D not resolved. The CDR3 extends over 13 amino acids. V dropped 7 bases and J dropped 5 bases, with 12 bases sitting between them. This CDR3 is CASTVDGDQPQHF. CDR3 coding DNA: TGTGCCAGCACCGTGGACGGCGATCAGCCCCAGCATTTT.

In this sample, this clonotype turned up a few times. The rearrangement uses TRBV5-1 and TRBJ2-1, with D perhaps being TRBD1 or TRBD2 (7 bases each). The length of the CDR3 is 14 residues. Deletions cut 5 bases from V and 6 bases from J, with 15 bases between. The germline V gene encodes CDR1 SGHRS and CDR2 YFSETQ. The DNA of the CDR3 is TGCGCCAGCAGTCTGGGACAGCGGGGCAATGAGCAGTTCTTC. Protein sequence: CASSLGQRGNEQFF.

As concerns this clonotype: The junction differs from germline at one of its ends, possibly a read error. Here the CDR3 DNA reads TGTGCCAGCAGCTTGCCCAAGGCCAAAAGCATTCAGTACTTC. Translation: CASSLPKAKSIQYF. This rearrangement joins TRBV5-5 to TRBJ2-4; no firm D call. The CDR3 contains 14 residues. CDR1 is SGHKS and CDR2 is YYEKEE in the germline V gene (reference sequence).